This is a list of T cell receptor beta chains from one sample in a study of shared clonotypes between healthy human individuals. The repertoire was sequenced with immunoSEQ multiplex PCR; TCRdb's copy has only in-frame clones and lacks some. The sample lists about 730,000 clones, about two thirds occurring once. Sequencing was performed on memory CD4+ T cells sorted from blood. The receptor source for this set is a woman younger than 45 in good health. Each CDR3 is given with its conserved first and last residue. Each record gives: D gene, J gene, V gene, clone size, CDR3 protein, CDR3 DNA. A D gene is named only where the DNA matches it firmly. Size is stated for part of the rows, as once, few or many counts, or as a class when the clone is expanded.

. | TRBJ1-2 | TRBV7-2 | . | CASSIMGYGYTF | TGTGCCAGCAGCATAATGGGCTATGGCTACACCTTC
TRBD1 | TRBJ1-1 | TRBV11-2 | . | CASSLGQGEEAFF | TGTGCCAGCAGCTTAGGGCAGGGGGAAGAAGCTTTCTTT
TRBD1 | TRBJ1-1 | TRBV2 | . | CARGQGVGTEAFF | TGTGCCAGAGGACAGGGGGTGGGGACTGAAGCTTTCTTT
TRBD1 | TRBJ2-7 | TRBV6-1 | many | CASRTGGSYEQYF | TGTGCCAGTAGGACAGGGGGGTCCTACGAGCAGTACTTC
. | TRBJ2-2 | TRBV21-1 | . | CASSSPQNTGELFF | TGTGCCAGCAGCAGCCCCCAGAACACCGGGGAGCTGTTTTTT
. | TRBJ1-1 | TRBV2 | . | CASTGGAGDTEAFF | TGTGCCAGCACCGGAGGAGCAGGGGACACTGAAGCTTTCTTT
TRBD2 | TRBJ2-7 | TRBV30 | . | CAWSRASGRAVGEQYF | TGTGCCTGGAGTAGGGCTAGCGGGAGGGCTGTGGGTGAGCAGTACTTC
. | TRBJ2-1 | TRBV4-3 | once | CASSQFGEVFF | TGCGCCAGCAGCCAATTTGGTGAAGTGTTCTTC
. | TRBJ2-1 | TRBV29-1 | . | CSVPLNEQFF | TGCAGCGTTCCCCTCAATGAGCAGTTCTTC
TRBD1 | TRBJ1-2 | TRBV4-1 | . | CASSPPTGEFYGYTF | TGCGCCAGCAGCCCGCCGACAGGGGAGTTCTATGGCTACACCTTC
. | TRBJ2-1 | TRBV7-3 | many | CASSLIHLQGNEQFF | TGTGCCAGCAGCTTAATCCACCTCCAGGGCAATGAGCAGTTCTTC
TRBD1 | TRBJ2-7 | TRBV30 | few | CAWSYRGSFYEQYF | TGTGCCTGGAGTTACAGGGGGAGCTTCTACGAGCAGTACTTC
TRBD2 | TRBJ2-5 | TRBV11-1 | . | CASSHYGTSDQETQYF | TGTGCCAGCAGTCACTACGGGACTAGCGATCAAGAGACCCAGTACTTC
. | TRBJ2-5 | TRBV5-4 | . | CASSAGGNKETQYF | TGTGCCAGCAGCGCTGGAGGAAATAAAGAGACCCAGTACTTC
TRBD2 | TRBJ2-7 | TRBV18 | . | CASSPASSGDPIEQYF | TGTGCCAGCTCACCGGCTTCTAGCGGGGATCCCATTGAGCAGTACTTC
. | TRBJ1-4 | TRBV25-1 | . | CASSGIWGKLFF | TGTGCCAGCAGTGGAATCTGGGGAAAACTGTTTTTT
. | TRBJ2-1 | TRBV16 | many | CASSPDTYNEQFF | TGTGCCAGCAGCCCTGACACCTACAATGAGCAGTTCTTC
. | TRBJ1-4 | TRBV25-1 | . | CASSEHRTPTNEKLFF | TGTGCCAGCAGTGAGCACAGGACACCAACTAATGAAAAACTGTTTTTT
TRBD1 | TRBJ1-2 | TRBV5-4 | . | CASRTGTGGDYGYTF | TGTGCCAGCAGAACCGGGACAGGGGGGGACTATGGCTACACCTTC
TRBD2 | TRBJ2-7 | TRBV10-3 | few | CAISGLAGEEGEQYF | TGTGCCATCTCGGGGCTAGCGGGAGAGGAGGGGGAGCAGTACTTC
. | TRBJ2-2 | TRBV30 | . | CAWSLRTGELFF | TGTGCCTGGTCTCTTCGAACCGGGGAGCTGTTTTTT
. | TRBJ2-1 | TRBV13 | . | CASSLNGGWDNEQFF | TGTGCCAGCAGCTTAAATGGGGGTTGGGACAATGAGCAGTTCTTC
TRBD1 | TRBJ2-7 | TRBV5-1 | . | CASSLTTGGRHEQYF | TGCGCCAGCAGCTTGACGACAGGGGGCCGCCACGAGCAGTACTTC
. | TRBJ1-5 | TRBV4-2 | . | CASSPRIGAGDLDGNQPQHF | TGTGCCAGCAGCCCCCGGATAGGTGCGGGGGATCTGGACGGCAATCAGCCCCAGCATTTT
. | TRBJ2-7 | TRBV12-2 | . | CASRCRAWLASGEKSRYEQYF | TGTGCAAGTCGCTGTCGCGCGTGGTTGGCTAGCGGAGAAAAAAGCCGCTACGAGCAGTACTTC
. | TRBJ1-1 | TRBV2 | . | CASPQQGPNTEAFF | TGTGCCAGCCCCCAACAGGGCCCTAACACTGAAGCTTTCTTT
TRBD2 | TRBJ2-1 | TRBV5-1 | . | CASGLAGSYNEQFF | TGCGCCAGCGGACTAGCGGGCTCCTACAATGAGCAGTTCTTC
. | TRBJ1-5 | TRBV6-5 | . | CASSYLLGSNQPQHF | TGTGCCAGCAGTTACCTTCTTGGGAGCAATCAGCCCCAGCATTTT